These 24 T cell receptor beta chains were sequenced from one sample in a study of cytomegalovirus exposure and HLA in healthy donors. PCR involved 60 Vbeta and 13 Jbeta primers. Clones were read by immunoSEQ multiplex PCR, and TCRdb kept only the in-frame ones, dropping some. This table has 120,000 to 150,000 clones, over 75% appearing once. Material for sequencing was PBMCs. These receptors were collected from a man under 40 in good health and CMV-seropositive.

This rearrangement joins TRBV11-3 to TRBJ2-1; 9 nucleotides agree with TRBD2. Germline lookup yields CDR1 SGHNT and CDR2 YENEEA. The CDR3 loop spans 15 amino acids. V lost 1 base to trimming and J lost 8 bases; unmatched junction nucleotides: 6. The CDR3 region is CASSLGGAGGYEQFF. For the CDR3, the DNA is TGTGCCAGCAGCTTAGGTGGAGCGGGAGGTTATGAGCAGTTCTTC.

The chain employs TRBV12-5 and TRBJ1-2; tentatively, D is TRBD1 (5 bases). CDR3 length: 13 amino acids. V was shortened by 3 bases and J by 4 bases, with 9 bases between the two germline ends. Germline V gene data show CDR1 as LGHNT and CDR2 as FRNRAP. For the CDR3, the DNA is TGTGCTAGTGGTTTAGGACAAGCCTATGGCTACACCTTC. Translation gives CASGLGQAYGYTF.

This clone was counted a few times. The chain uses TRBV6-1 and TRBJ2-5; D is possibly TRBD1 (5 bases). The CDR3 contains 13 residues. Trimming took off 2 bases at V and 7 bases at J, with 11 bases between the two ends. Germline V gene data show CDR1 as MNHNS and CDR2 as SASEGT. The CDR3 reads CASSERQGLTQYF. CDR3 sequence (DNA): TGTGCCAGCAGTGAACGGCAGGGTTTGACCCAGTACTTC.

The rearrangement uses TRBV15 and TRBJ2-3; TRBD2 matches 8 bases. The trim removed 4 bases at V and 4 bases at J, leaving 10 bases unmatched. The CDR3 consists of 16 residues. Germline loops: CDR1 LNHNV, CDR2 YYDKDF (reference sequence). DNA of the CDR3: TGTGCCACCAGCACCTTTGCGGGAGGTTTGTCAGATACGCAGTATTTT. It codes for CATSTFAGGLSDTQYF.

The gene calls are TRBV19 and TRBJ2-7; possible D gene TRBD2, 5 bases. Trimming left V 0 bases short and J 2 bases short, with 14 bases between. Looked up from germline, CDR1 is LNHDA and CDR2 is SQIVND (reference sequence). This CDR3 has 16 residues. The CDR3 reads CASSIDGGLYTYEQYF. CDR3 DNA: TGTGCCAGTAGTATAGATGGAGGACTCTATACCTACGAGCAGTACTTC.

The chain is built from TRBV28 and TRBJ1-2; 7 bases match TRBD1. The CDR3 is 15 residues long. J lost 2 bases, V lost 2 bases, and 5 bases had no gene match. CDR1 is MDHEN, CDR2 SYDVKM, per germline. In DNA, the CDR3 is TGTGCCAGCAGTTTAAGACAGGGAGGCAACTATGGCTACACCTTC. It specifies CASSLRQGGNYGYTF.

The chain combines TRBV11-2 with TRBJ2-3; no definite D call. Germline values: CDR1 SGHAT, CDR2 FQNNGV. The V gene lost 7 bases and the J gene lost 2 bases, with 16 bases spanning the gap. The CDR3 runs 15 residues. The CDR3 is CASTSSLRYTDTQYF. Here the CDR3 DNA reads TGTGCCAGCACCTCTTCCCTGAGGTACACAGATACGCAGTATTTT.

The DNA of the CDR3 is TGTGCCAGTAGTATAGTTCCAGGGATGGTGCGGGAGCTGTTTTTT. It yields the protein CASSIVPGMVRELFF. The J gene is TRBJ2-2, the V gene TRBV19; weak D call: TRBD1 (5 bases). The CDR3 has 15 residues. The germline V gene encodes CDR1 LNHDA and CDR2 SQIVND (reference sequence). V was shortened by 1 base and J by 9 bases, with 15 bases between the two germline ends. The variable domain in full, with the rest retrieved from reference TRBV19 and TRBJ2-2, is DGGITQSPKYLFRKEGQNVTLSCEQNLNHDAMYWYRQDPGQGLRLIYYSQIVNDFQKGDIAEGYSVSREKKESFPLTVTSAQKNPTAFYLCASSIVPGMVRELFFGEGSRLTVL.

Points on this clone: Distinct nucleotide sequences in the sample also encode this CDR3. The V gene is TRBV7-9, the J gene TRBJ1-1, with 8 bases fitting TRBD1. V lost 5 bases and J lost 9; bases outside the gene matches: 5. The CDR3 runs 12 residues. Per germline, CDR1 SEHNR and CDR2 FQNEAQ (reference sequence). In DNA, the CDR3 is TGTGCCAGCAGCCCGGACAGGGAAAAAGCTTTCTTT. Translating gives CASSPDREKAFF.

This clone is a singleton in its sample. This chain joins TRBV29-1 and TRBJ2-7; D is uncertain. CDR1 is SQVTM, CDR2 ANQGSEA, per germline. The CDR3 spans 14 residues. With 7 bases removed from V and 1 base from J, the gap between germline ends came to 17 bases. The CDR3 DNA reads TGCAGCGCCGCGTCCCCGATACGGTCCTACGAGCAGTACTTC. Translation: CSAASPIRSYEQYF.

CDR3 sequence: CASSPASGTGDSPLHF. CDR3 in DNA: TGTGCCAGCAGTCCAGCCTCTGGGACAGGGGATTCACCCCTCCACTTT. The rearrangement links TRBV11-2 to TRBJ1-6, with 10 positions matching TRBD1. V was clipped by 6 bases and J by 8 bases; unmatched bases: 10. CDR3 length: 16 amino acids. Per the germline V gene, CDR1 is SGHAT and CDR2 is FQNNGV.

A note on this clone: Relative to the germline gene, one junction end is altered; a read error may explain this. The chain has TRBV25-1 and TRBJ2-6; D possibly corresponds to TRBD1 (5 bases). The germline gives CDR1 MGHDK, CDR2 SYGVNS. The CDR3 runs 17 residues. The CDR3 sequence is CASSEPSVFSGANGLTF. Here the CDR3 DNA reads TGTGCCAGCAGTGAGCCCTCCGTCTTCTCTGGGGCCAACGGCCTGACTTTC.

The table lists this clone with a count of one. The CDR3 bases are TGTGCCAGTAGTATCCTTAGACAGGGGGTAGGGTCAGATACGCAGTATTTT. Its protein product is CASSILRQGVGSDTQYF. The chain carries TRBV19 and TRBJ2-3; 9 nucleotides align to TRBD1. The CDR3 loop spans 17 amino acids. The V and J ends lost 3 bases and 4 bases, in that order; junction bases with no gene match: 11. CDR1 and CDR2 (germline): LNHDA, SQIVND (reference sequence).

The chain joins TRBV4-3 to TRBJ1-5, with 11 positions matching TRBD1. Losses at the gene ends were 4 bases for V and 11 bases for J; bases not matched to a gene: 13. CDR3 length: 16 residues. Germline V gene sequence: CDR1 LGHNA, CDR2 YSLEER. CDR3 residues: CASSPGQGARINTQHF. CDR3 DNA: TGCGCCAGCAGCCCTGGACAGGGGGCTCGAATAAATACCCAGCATTTT.

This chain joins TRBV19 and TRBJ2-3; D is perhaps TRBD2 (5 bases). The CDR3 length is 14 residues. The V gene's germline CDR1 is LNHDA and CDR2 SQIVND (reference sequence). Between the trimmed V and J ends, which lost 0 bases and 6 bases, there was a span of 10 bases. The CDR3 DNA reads TGTGCCAGTAGTATAGACCTAGCTGTGGATACGCAGTATTTT. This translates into CASSIDLAVDTQYF.

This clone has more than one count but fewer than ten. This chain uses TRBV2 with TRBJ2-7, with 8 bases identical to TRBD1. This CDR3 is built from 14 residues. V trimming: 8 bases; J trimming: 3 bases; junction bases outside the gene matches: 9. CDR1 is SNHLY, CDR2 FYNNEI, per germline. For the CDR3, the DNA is TGTGCCAGCGGCACAATTACAGGGGGCTACGAGCAGTACTTC. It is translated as CASGTITGGYEQYF. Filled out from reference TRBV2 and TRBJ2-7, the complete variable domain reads EPEVTQTPSHQVTQMGQEVILRCVPISNHLYFYWYRQILGQKVEFLVSFYNNEISEKSEIFDDQFSVERPDGSNFTLKIRSTKLEDSAMYFCASGTITGGYEQYFGPGTRLTVT.

Here the CDR3 reads CASSKGQGIYGYTF. The CDR3 nucleotides are TGTGCCAGCAGTAAAGGACAGGGTATCTATGGCTACACCTTC. The chain couples TRBV2 to TRBJ1-2; 8 bases are a match to TRBD1. The CDR3 runs to 14 residues. Unmatched junction bases numbered 6, after V lost 5 bases and J lost 4 bases. Per germline, CDR1 SNHLY and CDR2 FYNNEI. The entire variable domain, with the rest obtained from reference TRBV2 and TRBJ1-2, is as follows: EPEVTQTPSHQVTQMGQEVILRCVPISNHLYFYWYRQILGQKVEFLVSFYNNEISEKSEIFDDQFSVERPDGSNFTLKIRSTKLEDSAMYFCASSKGQGIYGYTFGSGTRLTVV.

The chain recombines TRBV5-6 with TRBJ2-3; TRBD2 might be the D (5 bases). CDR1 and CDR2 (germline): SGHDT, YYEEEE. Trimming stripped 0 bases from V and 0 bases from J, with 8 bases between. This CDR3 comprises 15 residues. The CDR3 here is CASSLGELSTDTQYF. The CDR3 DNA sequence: TGTGCCAGCAGCTTGGGGGAGTTGAGCACAGATACGCAGTATTTT.

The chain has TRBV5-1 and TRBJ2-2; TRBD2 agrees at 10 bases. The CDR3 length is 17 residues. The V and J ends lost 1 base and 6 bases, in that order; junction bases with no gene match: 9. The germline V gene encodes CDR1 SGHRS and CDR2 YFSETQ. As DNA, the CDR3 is TGCGCCAGCAGCTTGTTTAGCGGGAGGCCAGGCGCCGGGGAGCTGTTTTTT. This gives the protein CASSLFSGRPGAGELFF. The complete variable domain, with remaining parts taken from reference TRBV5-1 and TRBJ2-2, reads KAGVTQTPRYLIKTRGQQVTLSCSPISGHRSVSWYQQTPGQGLQFLFEYFSETQRNKGNFPGRFSGRQFSNSRSEMNVSTLELGDSALYLCASSLFSGRPGAGELFFGEGSRLTVL.

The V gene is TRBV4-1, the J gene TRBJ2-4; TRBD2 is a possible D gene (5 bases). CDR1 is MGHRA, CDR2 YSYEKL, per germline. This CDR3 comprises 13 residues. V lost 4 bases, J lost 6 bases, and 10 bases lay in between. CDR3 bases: TGCGCCAGCAGCCGAGTAGCGTCAAACATTCAGTACTTC. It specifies CASSRVASNIQYF.

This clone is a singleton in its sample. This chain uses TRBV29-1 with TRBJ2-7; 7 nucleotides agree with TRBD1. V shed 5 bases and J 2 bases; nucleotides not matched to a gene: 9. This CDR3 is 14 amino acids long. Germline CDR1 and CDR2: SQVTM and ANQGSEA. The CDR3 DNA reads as TGCAGCGTTTATCCGACAGGGCTCCCCTACGAGCAGTACTTC. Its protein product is CSVYPTGLPYEQYF.

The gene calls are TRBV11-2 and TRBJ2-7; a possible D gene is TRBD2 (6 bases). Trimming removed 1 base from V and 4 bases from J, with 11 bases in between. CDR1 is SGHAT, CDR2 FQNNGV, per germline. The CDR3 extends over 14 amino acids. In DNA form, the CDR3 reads TGTGCCAGCAGCTTAGGCGGGGAGTTATACGAGCAGTACTTC. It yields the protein CASSLGGELYEQYF.

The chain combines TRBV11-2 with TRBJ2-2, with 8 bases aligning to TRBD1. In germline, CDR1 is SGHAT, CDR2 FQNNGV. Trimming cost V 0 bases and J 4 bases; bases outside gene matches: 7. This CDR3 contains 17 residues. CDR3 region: CASSLDQDRVFTGELFF. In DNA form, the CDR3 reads TGTGCCAGCAGCTTAGATCAGGACAGGGTTTTCACCGGGGAGCTGTTTTTT.

This CDR3 is CASSLGGRLEQQDTGELFF. In DNA, the CDR3 is TGCGCCAGCAGCTTAGGTGGAAGGTTGGAACAGCAGGACACCGGGGAGCTGTTTTTT. V gene TRBV5-1 combines with J gene TRBJ2-2; D gene unclear. This CDR3 has 19 amino acids. The germline CDR1 and CDR2 sequences are SGHRS and YFSETQ. V was clipped by 2 bases and J by 3 bases, with 23 bases between them. Combining the CDR3 with reference TRBV5-1 and TRBJ2-2 gives the whole variable domain KAGVTQTPRYLIKTRGQQVTLSCSPISGHRSVSWYQQTPGQGLQFLFEYFSETQRNKGNFPGRFSGRQFSNSRSEMNVSTLELGDSALYLCASSLGGRLEQQDTGELFFGEGSRLTVL.